The 16 T cell receptor beta chains reported below all come from one sample, sequenced in a study of cytomegalovirus exposure and HLA in healthy donors. Using immunoSEQ multiplex PCR, the repertoire was profiled, and TCRdb retains in-frame clones only, with some absent. Of some 240,000 clones listed, about nine tenths are singletons. The material sequenced was PBMCs. These receptors originate from a woman between 18 and 29 years old in good health and CMV-seropositive.

This chain uses TRBV6-5 with TRBJ1-1; D ambiguous. Germline CDR1 MNHEY, CDR2 SVGAGI. CDR3 length: 15 residues. Trimming shortened V by 3 bases and J by 2 bases, and 13 bases separated the two germline ends. The CDR3 DNA reads TGTGCCAGCAGTTATACGGCAGGTCTCAACACTGAAGCTTTCTTT. Protein sequence: CASSYTAGLNTEAFF.

The chain employs TRBV27 and TRBJ2-7, with a possible D match to TRBD1 (5 bases). The CDR3 is 14 residues long. V was clipped by 0 bases and J by 4 bases, with 10 bases between them. CDR1 is MNHEY and CDR2 is SMNVEV in the germline V gene (reference sequence). CDR3: CASSLSGENYEQYF. In DNA, the CDR3 is TGTGCCAGCAGTTTATCAGGGGAAAATTACGAGCAGTACTTC.

About this clone: Because the CDR3's place on the DNA is in doubt, the DNA is left out and the CDR3 is given as listed by TCRdb. This chain connects TRBV21-1 to TRBJ1-2; the D call of TRBD1 is as the table states it, not checked on the DNA. TRBV21-1 is annotated as a pseudogene. The CDR3 spans 19 residues, counting both ends. The CDR3 sequence is CASGRVAGGAPLSPEGYTF.

The rearrangement links TRBV11-2 to TRBJ2-5, with D perhaps matching TRBD1 (7 bases). The V gene lost 5 bases and the J gene lost 2 bases, with 15 bases spanning the gap. Germline assignment: CDR1 SGHAT and CDR2 FQNNGV. The CDR3 extends over 15 amino acids. The CDR3 nucleotides are TGTGCCAGCAGCCCCAGGGGGGTGGGACAAGAGACCCAGTACTTC. It is translated as CASSPRGVGQETQYF.

This chain links TRBV2 with TRBJ2-1; a possible D gene is TRBD2 (6 bases). Trimming took off 9 bases at V and 2 bases at J, with 11 bases between the two ends. The CDR3 runs 13 residues. The germline V gene has CDR1 SNHLY and CDR2 FYNNEI. The CDR3 region is CARDGGTYNEQFF. DNA of the CDR3: TGTGCCAGAGACGGGGGTACCTACAATGAGCAGTTCTTC.

The chain uses TRBV4-1 and TRBJ2-3; 14 nucleotides match TRBD2. The V segment lost 1 base and the J segment 6 bases; nucleotides outside the gene matches: 6. There are 17 residues in the CDR3. The germline gives CDR1 MGHRA, CDR2 YSYEKL. The CDR3, as DNA: TGCGCCAGCAGCCAAGGACTAGCGGGAGGGCCGAGGGATACGCAGTATTTT. Protein product: CASSQGLAGGPRDTQYF.

This clone was found once. CDR3: CASSSGGVSEAFF. In DNA, the CDR3 is TGTGCCAGCAGCTCGGGGGGGGTCAGCGAAGCTTTCTTT. This sequence joins TRBV27 and TRBJ1-1; maybe TRBD1 (5 bases). The V and J ends lost 6 bases and 8 bases respectively, with 16 bases between them. CDR1 is MNHEY and CDR2 is SMNVEV in the germline V gene (reference sequence). This CDR3 is built from 13 residues.

J is TRBJ1-1 and V is TRBV21-1; the table's TRBD1 call for D was not verified on the DNA. TRBV21-1 constitutes a pseudogene. The CDR3 consists of 16 residues. CDR3 loop: CASSTPGQDSFRGAFF. For the CDR3, the DNA is TGTGCCAGCAGCACCCCGGGACAGGATTCTTTCCGGGGAGCTTTCTTT.

The chain is built from TRBV28 and TRBJ1-2; 9 bases map to TRBD1. This CDR3 has 13 residues. Germline V gene data show CDR1 as MDHEN and CDR2 as SYDVKM. V shed 7 bases and J 7 bases; nucleotides not matched to a gene: 7. The CDR3 protein is CASNTGGSSGYTF. The CDR3 region has the DNA TGTGCCAGCAATACAGGGGGCAGCAGTGGCTACACCTTC.

The V gene is TRBV14, the J gene TRBJ2-1; 14 nucleotides align to TRBD2. CDR3 length: 19 residues. Unmatched junction bases numbered 8, after V lost 4 bases and J lost 0 bases. Looked up from germline, CDR1 is SGHDN and CDR2 is FVKESK. CDR3 bases: TGTGCCAGCAGCCTTAGACTAGCGGGAGGGTGGAGCTCCTACAATGAGCAGTTCTTC. As protein: CASSLRLAGGWSSYNEQFF.

V and J are TRBV7-2 and TRBJ2-1, with D perhaps TRBD1 (6 bases). V lost 3 bases and J lost 2, with 11 bases in between. The germline gives CDR1 SGHTA, CDR2 FQGNSA. This CDR3 is 15 amino acids long. The CDR3: CASSFGTTTYNEQFF. The CDR3, as DNA: TGTGCCAGCAGCTTTGGGACAACCACCTACAATGAGCAGTTCTTC.

The rearrangement links TRBV5-1 to TRBJ2-7; D is possibly TRBD2 (6 bases). The germline gives CDR1 SGHRS, CDR2 YFSETQ. The V and J ends lost 7 bases and 3 bases respectively, with 8 bases between them. The CDR3 covers 11 residues. The CDR3 here is CASWGGYEQYF. As DNA, the CDR3 is TGCGCCAGCTGGGGAGGCTACGAGCAGTACTTC.

The chain carries TRBV21-1 and TRBJ2-7; whether TRBD2, the table's D call, matches the DNA was not checked. TRBV21-1 is recorded as a pseudogene. The CDR3 is 17 amino acids. As DNA, the CDR3 is TGTGCCAGCAGCCAGTGGTGGGGACTAGCGGGAGCGTACGAGCAGTACTTC. Protein sequence: CASSQWWGLAGAYEQYF.

The CDR3 nucleotides read TGCGCCAGCAGTCCAGGACAGGGAATTAGCGAGCAGTACTTC. Translated, it gives CASSPGQGISEQYF. The genes are TRBV5-1 and TRBJ2-7, with 8 bases matching TRBD1. CDR3 length equals 14 residues. CDR1 and CDR2 (germline): SGHRS, YFSETQ. The V gene end was trimmed by 5 bases and the J gene end by 6 bases; junction bases not matched to a gene: 10.

The chain joins TRBV30 to TRBJ1-1, with 10 bases that match TRBD1. The CDR3 consists of 17 residues. J lost 0 bases, V lost 3 bases, and 10 bases had no gene match. Looked up from germline, CDR1 is GTSNPN and CDR2 is SVGIG (reference sequence). The CDR3 protein is CAWSVIRDRGMNTEAFF. CDR3 DNA sequence: TGTGCCTGGAGCGTTATCCGGGACAGGGGTATGAACACTGAAGCTTTCTTT.

This clone was detected only once. The junction departs from the called germline gene at one end, perhaps through a read error. The chain couples TRBV9 to TRBJ1-4; no clear D. Germline assignment: CDR1 SGDLS and CDR2 YYNGEE. This CDR3 region has 9 residues. The CDR3 loop reads CASSVHPQF. CDR3 nucleotide sequence: TGTGCCAGCAGCGTACATCCCCAGTTT.